This T cell receptor (beta chain) was sequenced for a study of T cell changes during pregnancy in multiple sclerosis. The method was immunoSEQ multiplex PCR; TCRdb's version includes in-frame clones alone and lacks a portion of them. The sample includes about 72,000 clones, 80% to 95% of them seen just once. The CDR3 spans 13 residues. Germline assignment: CDR1 MNHNY and CDR2 SVGAGI (reference sequence). V dropped 6 bases and J dropped 0 bases, with 9 bases sitting between them. The V call is TRBV6-6, the J call TRBJ2-7; D is ambiguous. The sequencing used peripheral blood, collected in the first trimester of pregnancy. This clonotype originated in a female donor in good health, enrolled as a control in a pregnancy study. CDR3 in amino acids: CASSPIASYEQYF. The CDR3 nucleotides read TGTGCCAGCAGCCCCATAGCCTCCTACGAGCAGTACTTC.